This TCR beta chain was obtained from a study of shared clonotypes between healthy human individuals. Study-wide results and limits: Among a handful of donors, roughly 5% of naive CD4 clonotypes were found in common. The sampled material consisted only of blood, and tissue repertoires are likely to differ. On the whole, naive subsets had larger estimated richness than memory subsets had.

An even split of each subset's genomic DNA across several immunoSEQ plates was performed. Using immunoSEQ multiplex PCR, the repertoire was profiled, and TCRdb retains in-frame clones only, with some absent. This table has around 1.5 million clones, 95% to 99% appearing once. About this clone itself: No antigen is known for it.

Trimming left V 1 base short and J 0 bases short, with 13 bases between. Germline V CDR1 and CDR2: LGHNA, YNFKEQ. The CDR3 is 16 amino acids. The sample consisted of naive CD4+ T cells sorted from blood. Subset meaning: CD45RA+ positively selected. This chain joins TRBV4-2 and TRBJ2-7; unclear D gene. The receptor was derived from a young man in good health. The CDR3 DNA follows: TGTGCCAGCAGCCAAGGTGCCGCACCTGGCTCCTACGAGCAGTACTTC. Protein: CASSQGAAPGSYEQYF.